These T cell receptor beta chains were read from a single sample in a study of CD8+ T cells in alopecia areata. Assay used: immunoSEQ multiplex PCR; TCRdb lists only in-frame clones, some missing. The table shows some 190,000 clones, with over 60% occurring only once. Here the sequenced sample was CD4+ T cells sorted from blood, taken at approximately week 44, from a patient treated with tofacitinib. The receptors were sampled from a human donor with alopecia areata. Both conserved end residues are part of each CDR3. Fields, in order: D gene, clone size, J gene, CDR3 length, V gene, CDR3 protein, CDR3 DNA. A D gene is named only where the DNA matches it firmly. Rows may omit the clone size; those that give it use once, few, many or a size class.

D: NA; size: NA; J: TRBJ2-1; length: 17; V: TRBV14; CDR3: CASSQGEGGLPYNEQFF; DNA: TGTGCCAGCAGCCAGGGAGAGGGGGGCTTACCCTACAATGAGCAGTTCTTC
D: NA; size: NA; J: TRBJ2-1; length: 13; V: TRBV15; CDR3: CATSRDKGYEQFF; DNA: TGTGCCACCAGCAGAGATAAGGGGTATGAGCAGTTCTTC
D: NA; size: NA; J: TRBJ2-4; length: 13; V: TRBV27; CDR3: CASSDLAKNIQYF; DNA: TGTGCCAGCAGTGACCTAGCCAAAAACATTCAGTACTTC
D: TRBD2; size: NA; J: TRBJ2-1; length: 16; V: TRBV7-3; CDR3: CASSPRGSGGPNEQFF; DNA: TGTGCCAGCAGCCCCCGGGGTAGCGGGGGTCCCAATGAGCAGTTCTTC
D: NA; size: NA; J: TRBJ1-2; length: 12; V: TRBV29-1; CDR3: CSVERGGYGYTF; DNA: TGCAGCGTTGAACGCGGGGGCTATGGCTACACCTTC
D: NA; size: few; J: TRBJ2-2; length: 15; V: TRBV27; CDR3: CASSLRGLGTGELFF; DNA: TGTGCCAGCAGTTTAAGGGGTCTGGGCACCGGGGAGCTGTTTTTT
D: NA; size: many; J: TRBJ2-7; length: 15; V: TRBV11-2; CDR3: CASSLDRFSSYEQYF; DNA: TGTGCCAGCAGCTTAGATCGGTTCAGTTCCTACGAGCAGTACTTC
D: NA; size: NA; J: TRBJ1-1; length: 14; V: TRBV29-1; CDR3: CSVSQGLSNTEAFF; DNA: TGCAGCGTTTCCCAGGGACTTTCTAACACTGAAGCTTTCTTT
D: TRBD1; size: NA; J: TRBJ1-2; length: 16; V: TRBV10-3; CDR3: CAILPIPGQGADGYTF; DNA: TGTGCCATCTTACCGATTCCGGGACAGGGGGCAGATGGCTACACCTTC
D: NA; size: NA; J: TRBJ1-5; length: 15; V: TRBV30; CDR3: CAWTQGAGPNQPQHF; DNA: TGTGCCTGGACCCAAGGAGCAGGACCCAATCAGCCCCAGCATTTT
D: TRBD2; size: NA; J: TRBJ2-1; length: 15; V: TRBV29-1; CDR3: CSVDQRGGPYNEQFF; DNA: TGCAGCGTTGATCAGCGGGGAGGACCCTACAATGAGCAGTTCTTC
D: TRBD1; size: NA; J: TRBJ1-4; length: 13; V: TRBV30; CDR3: CAWNRGTNEKLFF; DNA: TGTGCCTGGAACAGGGGGACAAATGAAAAACTGTTTTTT
D: TRBD1; size: NA; J: TRBJ1-1; length: 15; V: TRBV5-1; CDR3: CASSPEGASNTEAFF; DNA: TGCGCCAGCAGCCCAGAGGGGGCCTCGAACACTGAAGCTTTCTTT
D: NA; size: NA; J: TRBJ2-4; length: 13; V: TRBV27; CDR3: CASSLGGGYIQYF; DNA: TGTGCCAGCAGTTTAGGAGGGGGTTACATTCAGTACTTC
D: NA; size: once; J: TRBJ2-1; length: 12; V: TRBV29-1; CDR3: CSVEREGVEQFF; DNA: TGCAGCGTTGAAAGGGAAGGGGTTGAGCAGTTCTTC
D: TRBD1; size: NA; J: TRBJ1-2; length: 13; V: TRBV18; CDR3: CASSADREVGYTF; DNA: TGTGCCAGCTCAGCCGACAGGGAAGTCGGCTACACCTTC
D: NA; size: NA; J: TRBJ2-7; length: 12; V: TRBV29-1; CDR3: CSVANMMGEQYF; DNA: TGCAGCGTTGCAAACATGATGGGCGAGCAGTACTTC
D: NA; size: NA; J: TRBJ2-5; length: 12; V: TRBV29-1; CDR3: CSVEFSRETQYF; DNA: TGCAGCGTTGAGTTTAGCCGGGAGACCCAGTACTTC
D: NA; size: few; J: TRBJ1-2; length: 16; V: TRBV29-1; CDR3: CSVEDPSNGWSVGYTF; DNA: TGCAGCGTTGAAGATCCCTCCAATGGATGGTCGGTTGGCTACACCTTC
D: TRBD2; size: NA; J: TRBJ2-3; length: 16; V: TRBV10-3; CDR3: CAISTGTSGYTDTQYF; DNA: TGTGCCATCAGTACCGGGACTAGCGGGTACACAGATACGCAGTATTTT
D: TRBD1; size: NA; J: TRBJ2-7; length: 14; V: TRBV25-1; CDR3: CASPYRGYSYEQYF; DNA: TGTGCCAGCCCGTACAGGGGATATTCCTACGAGCAGTACTTC
D: NA; size: NA; J: TRBJ1-2; length: 14; V: TRBV29-1; CDR3: CSVEDGRGHYGYTF; DNA: TGCAGCGTTGAAGATGGACGTGGCCACTATGGCTACACCTTC
D: NA; size: few; J: TRBJ2-1; length: 13; V: TRBV2; CDR3: CASRESSDNEQFF; DNA: TGTGCCAGCAGGGAATCTAGCGACAATGAGCAGTTCTTC
D: NA; size: NA; J: TRBJ1-5; length: 15; V: TRBV7-2; CDR3: CASSLGGAHNQPQHF; DNA: TGTGCCAGCAGCTTAGGAGGAGCCCACAATCAGCCCCAGCATTTT
D: NA; size: NA; J: TRBJ1-2; length: 12; V: TRBV6-6; CDR3: CASSNPAYGYTF; DNA: TGTGCCAGCAGTAACCCTGCTTATGGCTACACCTTC
D: NA; size: once; J: TRBJ2-3; length: 13; V: TRBV30; CDR3: CAWGPGQPSTQYF; DNA: TGTGCCTGGGGCCCCGGACAGCCCTCGACGCAGTATTTT